This entry features one TCR beta chain sequence. As yet, its antigen is unknown. The data were produced by immunoSEQ multiplex PCR, yet TCRdb's version contains in-frame clones alone and is incomplete. The table shows over 70,000 clones, with about 83% occurring only once. This entry belongs to a study of T cell responses to AZD1222 COVID-19 vaccine. General observations from the study: Regions 160-218 and 743-854 dominated among vaccine-associated CD4 TCRs spanning spike. Repertoires were sampled only after the peak T cell response. White British ancestry dominated among donors, who included more females, and clonal diversity was possibly underestimated.

Sequences were derived from peripheral blood, sampled 28 days after the second dose of the MenACWY control vaccine. The sequence derives from an adult who received the MenACWY meningococcal vaccine as a control.

The CDR3 sequence is CSARTEYGYTF. As DNA, the CDR3 is TGCAGTGCTCGGACAGAGTATGGCTACACCTTC. V usage is TRBV20-1 and J usage is TRBJ1-2; weak D call: TRBD1 (6 bases). The CDR3 is 11 amino acids. V was pared by 5 bases and J by 5 bases, with 9 bases between. Germline V lookup: CDR1 DFQATT, CDR2 SNEGSKA (reference sequence).